Given below is one T cell receptor (beta chain) in context. The data were obtained in a study of shared clonotypes between healthy human individuals. TCRdb's copy holds only in-frame clones and misses some; the assay was immunoSEQ multiplex PCR. The table shows about 320,000 clones, with more than 75% occurring only once. Trimming removed 5 bases at V and 2 bases at J, with 12 bases between. The CDR3 has 14 amino acids. Germline V gene data show CDR1 as SGHVS and CDR2 as FNYEAQ. The source material was memory CD8+ T cells sorted from blood. The subset here: CD45RO+ cells pooled with CCR7-negative TemRA cells. This sequence joins TRBV7-6 and TRBJ1-1, with D unresolved. The source of this sequence is a man between 18 and 35 years old in good health. The CDR3: CASSPALGNTEAFF. DNA for the CDR3: TGTGCCAGCAGCCCCGCACTGGGTAACACTGAAGCTTTCTTT.